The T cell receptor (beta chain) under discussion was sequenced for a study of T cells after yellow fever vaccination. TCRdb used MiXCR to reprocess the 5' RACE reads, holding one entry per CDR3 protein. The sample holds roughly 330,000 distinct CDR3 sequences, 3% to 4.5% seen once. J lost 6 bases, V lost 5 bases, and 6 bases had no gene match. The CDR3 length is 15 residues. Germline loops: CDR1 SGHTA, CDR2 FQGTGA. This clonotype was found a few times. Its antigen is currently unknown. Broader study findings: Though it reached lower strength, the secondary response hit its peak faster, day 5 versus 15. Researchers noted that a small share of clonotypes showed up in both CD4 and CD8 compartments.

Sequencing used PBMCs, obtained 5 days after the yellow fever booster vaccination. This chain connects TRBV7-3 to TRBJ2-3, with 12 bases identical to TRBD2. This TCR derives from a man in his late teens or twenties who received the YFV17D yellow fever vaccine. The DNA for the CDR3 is TGTGCCAGCAGCCTTACTAGCGGGGGGTCGGATACGCAGTATTTT. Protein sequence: CASSLTSGGSDTQYF. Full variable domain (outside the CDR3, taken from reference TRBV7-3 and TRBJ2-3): GAGVSQTPSNKVTEKGKYVELRCDPISGHTALYWYRQSLGQGPEFLIYFQGTGAADDSGLPNDRFFAVRPEGSVSTLKIQRTERGDSAVYLCASSLTSGGSDTQYFGPGTRLTVL.